Listed below are T cell receptor beta chains from one sample, sequenced in a study of T cell clones after liver transplantation. Clones were read by immunoSEQ multiplex PCR, and TCRdb kept only the in-frame ones, dropping some. The table lists 75,000 to 95,000 clones, approximately 80% of them singletons. The sequences come from CD4+ T cells from blood, collected less than 50 months after liver transplant. The source is a human patient who received a liver transplant. The graft donor may be the source of some T cells. CDR3s include the opening cysteine and the closing phenylalanine or tryptophan. The order of the fields is J gene, V gene, CDR3 length, clone size, D gene, CDR3 DNA, CDR3 protein. A D gene is named only where the DNA matches it firmly. Clone size is shown for a subset of rows, as once, few, many or a class of expanded clone.

J: TRBJ1-4
V: TRBV7-2
length: 15
size: .
D: .
DNA: TGTGCCAGCAGCTTAGCAAGGGACCAAAATGAAAAACTGTTTTTT
CDR3: CASSLARDQNEKLFF

J: TRBJ2-3
V: TRBV29-1
length: 12
size: .
D: .
DNA: TGCAGCGTTGACGGGAACACAGATACGCAGTATTTT
CDR3: CSVDGNTDTQYF

J: TRBJ1-5
V: TRBV18
length: 17
size: once
D: .
DNA: TGTGCCAGCCGCGGCACGAGCCATGTAAATAGCAATCAGCCCCAGCATTTT
CDR3: CASRGTSHVNSNQPQHF

J: TRBJ2-4
V: TRBV6-1
length: 11
size: .
D: .
DNA: TGTGCCAGCAGTCGACAGTTTATCCTGTACTTC
CDR3: CASSRQFILYF

J: TRBJ2-1
V: TRBV7-9
length: 17
size: .
D: TRBD2
DNA: TGTGCCAGCAGCTTAGGTAGCGGGGGAAATTCCTACAATGAGCAGTTCTTC
CDR3: CASSLGSGGNSYNEQFF

J: TRBJ2-1
V: TRBV7-3
length: 14
size: medium-sized
D: .
DNA: TGTGCCAGCAGCCCATCAAGGAGCCCCAATGAGCAGTTCTTC
CDR3: CASSPSRSPNEQFF

J: TRBJ2-5
V: TRBV19
length: 13
size: .
D: .
DNA: TGTGCCAGTAGTATAGGGCGGCTCGAGACCCAGTACTTC
CDR3: CASSIGRLETQYF

J: TRBJ2-2
V: TRBV27
length: 17
size: .
D: TRBD1
DNA: TGTGCCAGCAGGTGGACAGGGGGTGGTAGGAGCACCGGGGAGCTGTTTTTT
CDR3: CASRWTGGGRSTGELFF

J: TRBJ1-6
V: TRBV6-6
length: 15
size: .
D: .
DNA: TGTGCCAGCACCCCAAGAGTGACAGATAATTCACCCCTCCACTTT
CDR3: CASTPRVTDNSPLHF

J: TRBJ2-7
V: TRBV6-5
length: 12
size: .
D: TRBD2
DNA: TGTGCCAGCAAATCGGGAGGAGGCGAGCAGTACTTC
CDR3: CASKSGGGEQYF

J: TRBJ1-4
V: TRBV7-2
length: 15
size: .
D: .
DNA: TGTGCCAGCAGCCCGGTCGTTAGTTGGCAGACTGGACTGTTTTTT
CDR3: CASSPVVSWQTGLFF

J: TRBJ1-5
V: TRBV4-3
length: 14
size: .
D: .
DNA: TGCGCCAGCAGCCAAGACCGAGGGCTTCAGCCCCAGCATTTT
CDR3: CASSQDRGLQPQHF

J: TRBJ1-2
V: TRBV29-1
length: 14
size: .
D: .
DNA: TGCAGCGTTGTAACAGTGGATATGAGCTATGGCTACACCTTC
CDR3: CSVVTVDMSYGYTF

J: TRBJ1-2
V: TRBV7-9
length: 13
size: .
D: TRBD1
DNA: TGTGCCAGCATGCGACAGGGGAGCTATGGCTACACCTTC
CDR3: CASMRQGSYGYTF

J: TRBJ1-2
V: TRBV7-8
length: 16
size: .
D: TRBD1
DNA: TGTGCCAGCAGCTTAAAACCCGGGACAGAGGACTATGGCTACACCTTC
CDR3: CASSLKPGTEDYGYTF